This TCR beta chain was retrieved from a study of blood T cell repertoires in COVID-19. Trimming at V came to 0 bases and at J to 2 bases, leaving 14 bases not matched to a gene. The CDR3 length is 21 residues. Per germline, CDR1 LGHDT and CDR2 YNNKEL (reference sequence). Profiled with immunoSEQ multiplex PCR; TCRdb holds only in-frame clones, not every one. The repertoire has about 140,000 clones, more than 80% of them found once; the top ten carry 8.8%. The chain is built from TRBV3-1 (or the pseudogene TRBV3-2) and TRBJ2-3; 13 bases agree with TRBD2. This TCR was sampled from an elderly woman in a cohort sampled during active or convalescent COVID-19. Sequences were obtained from peripheral blood. Here the CDR3 reads CASSQDWRTSGGLKLTDTQYF. The CDR3 DNA sequence: TGTGCCAGCAGCCAAGATTGGAGGACTAGCGGGGGCCTAAAACTCACAGATACGCAGTATTTT.